The source of this T cell receptor beta chain is a study of response to subunit inactivated influenza vaccine. There are 15 residues in the CDR3. Trimming removed 7 bases from V and 4 bases from J; junction bases left unmatched: 12. CDR1 and CDR2 (germline): MNHGY, SVAAGI. Broader study findings: Each seasonal influenza vaccination, the authors suggested, recruits few new T cells.

Of note for this clonotype: Its cognate antigen is unknown.

MiXCR, applied by TCRdb to the RT-PCR reads, yields one record per CDR3 protein. The table has hundreds of thousands of distinct CDR3 sequences, under 9% seen once; the top ten hold approximately 13%. This receptor was obtained from a man aged 50 to 75 who received an inactivated influenza vaccine. Material: PBMCs from blood, obtained around 25 months after vaccination. The chain links TRBV6-9 to TRBJ2-7, with 8 bases fitting TRBD2. CDR3 region: CASTRSGGPNYEQYF. The CDR3 nucleotides are TGTGCCAGCACCCGCAGCGGGGGACCCAATTACGAGCAGTACTTC.